This TCR beta chain was identified during a study of control samples from healthy donors and cancer patients. This CDR3 spans 15 amino acids. Trimming removed 5 bases from V and 8 bases from J; junction bases left unmatched: 8. Germline values: CDR1 SGHAT, CDR2 FQDESV (reference sequence). The data were produced by immunoSEQ multiplex PCR, yet TCRdb's version contains in-frame clones alone and is incomplete. This sample lists 150,000 to 200,000 clones; its ten largest clones have around 2%. The sample consisted of blood. The J gene is TRBJ1-4, the V gene TRBV11-1, with 10 bases lining up with TRBD1. This clonotype was sampled from a woman younger than 45 in good health. The CDR3 DNA reads as TGTGCCAGCAGCACCCGGACAGGGGGTGTAGAAAAACTGTTTTTT. It codes for CASSTRTGGVEKLFF.